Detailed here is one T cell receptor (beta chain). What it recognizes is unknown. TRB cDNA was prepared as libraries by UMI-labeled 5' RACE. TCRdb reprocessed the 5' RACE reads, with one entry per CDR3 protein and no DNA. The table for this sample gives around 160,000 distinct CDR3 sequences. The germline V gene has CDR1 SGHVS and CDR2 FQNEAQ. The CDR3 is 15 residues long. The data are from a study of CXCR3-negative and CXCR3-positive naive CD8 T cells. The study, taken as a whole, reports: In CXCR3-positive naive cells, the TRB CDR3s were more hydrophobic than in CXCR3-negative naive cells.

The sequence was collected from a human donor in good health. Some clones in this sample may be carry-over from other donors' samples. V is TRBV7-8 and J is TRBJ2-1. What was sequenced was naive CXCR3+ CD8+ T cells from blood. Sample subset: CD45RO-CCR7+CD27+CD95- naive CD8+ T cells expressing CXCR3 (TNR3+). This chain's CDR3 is CASSLTSTSYNEQFF.